The sequence of this T cell receptor beta chain was determined in a study of monozygotic twins with inflammatory bowel disease. CDR3 length: 11 residues. CDR1 is SEHNR, CDR2 FQNEAQ, per germline (reference sequence). Concerning this clonotype itself: What it binds is not known.

Broader study findings: People with IBD had fewer clonotypes in common with others than healthy twins did, especially with disease activity. Repertoire similarity did not separate concordant from discordant twins, possibly from limited power. Healthy co-twins exceeded IBD patients in TCRbeta diversity as measured by inverse Simpson.

Each of the TCR libraries took 3,000 to 3,500 ng of total RNA. TCRdb reprocessed the 5' RACE reads and reports one entry per CDR3 protein, with no DNA. This sample's table has about 43,000 distinct CDR3 sequences. The clonotype originates from a human donor with ulcerative colitis or Crohn's disease, or a healthy co-twin of an affected twin (not recorded which). The source material was blood. The chain joins TRBV7-9 to TRBJ1-1. CDR3 region: CASSLNVEAFF.